This T cell receptor beta chain was captured in a study of T cell repertoires in cytomegalovirus infection. Study-wide results and limits: The ex vivo response showed dominance by HLA-C-restricted CMV-specific TCR beta clonotypes. Frequencies of public TCR beta families were cumulated, and this identified carriers of CMV plus the relevant HLA.

This clonotype was counted between two and nine times. Antigen: not known. This CDR3 contains 14 residues. Germline values: CDR1 SQVTM, CDR2 ANQGSEA. Trimming removed 7 bases at V and 2 bases at J, with 16 bases between. TCRdb reprocessed the reads with MiXCR, giving one entry per CDR3 protein. The repertoire has hundreds of thousands of distinct CDR3 sequences, under 25% of them found once; the top ten carry around a sixth. Sequenced: CD8+ T cells from PBMCs. This TCR was sampled from a human donor in good health (CMV status not recorded). Some clones in this sample may be carry-over from other donors' samples. The chain is built from TRBV29-1 and TRBJ2-3, with D perhaps TRBD1 (6 bases). The CDR3 here is CSGLDRPITDTQYF. CDR3 sequence (DNA): TGCAGCGGGCTAGACAGGCCAATCACAGATACGCAGTATTTT.